The 15 T cell receptor beta chains below all came from one sample that was sequenced in a study of siplizumab effects on memory and regulatory T cells (dated by TCRdb to between 2018 and 2021). The library was prepared using the immunoSEQ multiplex PCR assay. Here the immuneACCESS table is served through TCRdb, limited to in-frame sequences with V and J called. Missing clones are a known gap in these copies; in checked studies unresolved V genes cover under half, and the rest lacks a known reason. This sample lists some 70,000 clones; about 90% were detected once. The ten largest clones represent 1.5% to 2% of the sample. Specimen: Tregs sorted from blood. The source is a human donor in good health.

This CDR3 reads CASRDGVGYGYTF. DNA of the CDR3: TGTGCCAGCAGGGATGGAGTCGGCTATGGCTACACCTTC. The J gene is TRBJ1-2, the V gene TRBV6-1, with D unclear. Germline V CDR1 and CDR2: MNHNS, SASEGT. With 6 bases removed from V and 4 bases from J, the gap between germline ends came to 12 bases. This CDR3 contains 13 residues.

This chain uses TRBV27 with TRBJ2-3; 16 bases match TRBD2. Germline loops: CDR1 MNHEY, CDR2 SMNVEV (reference sequence). The CDR3 totals 17 residues. Germline trimming cut 6 bases from V and 5 bases from J; bases unmatched to any gene: 8. This chain's CDR3 is CASSPYGTSGGEDTQYF. The CDR3 DNA follows: TGTGCCAGCAGCCCTTACGGGACTAGCGGGGGGGAAGATACGCAGTATTTT.

This clone appeared a single time. This chain links TRBV7-9 with TRBJ2-7; 13 positions agree with TRBD2. The CDR3 length is 15 residues. In germline, CDR1 is SEHNR, CDR2 FQNEAQ (reference sequence). The trim removed 6 bases at V and 1 base at J, leaving 3 bases unmatched. The CDR3, as DNA: TGTGCCAGCAGACGACTAGCGGGAGGATCCTACGAGCAGTACTTC. As protein: CASRRLAGGSYEQYF.

V is TRBV11-3 and J is TRBJ1-4; 10 bases are shared with TRBD1. The CDR3 covers 18 residues. Germline V gene data show CDR1 as SGHNT and CDR2 as YENEEA. V gave up 4 bases and J gave up 0 bases; unmatched junction bases: 8. Here the CDR3 DNA reads TGTGCCAGCAGCTCCGGGGACAGGGGATTTGCAACTAATGAAAAACTGTTTTTT. Protein product: CASSSGDRGFATNEKLFF.

Remarks on this clone: With a far larger clone one base away, a read error is the likely cause. The chain links TRBV5-4 to TRBJ1-2; tentative D call: TRBD1 (6 bases). The CDR3 runs 14 residues. The ends were cut back, 5 bases at V and 3 bases at J, with 14 bases in the middle. Germline V gives CDR1 SGHNT, CDR2 YYREEE (reference sequence). This CDR3 reads CASSGGRGDYGYTF. DNA of the CDR3: TGTGCCAGCAGTGGGGGGCGGGGGGACTATGGCTACACCTTC. The entire variable domain, with the rest obtained from reference TRBV5-4 and TRBJ1-2, is as follows: ETGVTQSPTHLIKTRGQQVTLRCSSQSGHNTVSWYQQALGQGPQFIFQYYREEENGRGNFPPRFSGLQFPNYSSELNVNALELDDSALYLCASSGGRGDYGYTFGSGTRLTVV.

The J gene is TRBJ2-7, the V gene TRBV7-2; no reliable D call. Germline V gene lookup returns CDR1 SGHTA and CDR2 FQGNSA. Trimming took off 0 bases at V and 2 bases at J, with 17 bases between the two ends. CDR3 length: 17 amino acids. The CDR3 loop reads CASSLAPGGSRPYEQYF. The CDR3 nucleotides are TGTGCCAGCAGCTTAGCCCCTGGCGGAAGTAGGCCCTACGAGCAGTACTTC. The whole variable domain, remainder taken from reference TRBV7-2 and TRBJ2-7, is GAGVSQSPSNKVTEKGKDVELRCDPISGHTALYWYRQSLGQGLEFLIYFQGNSAPDKSGLPSDRFSAERTGGSVSTLTIQRTQQEDSAVYLCASSLAPGGSRPYEQYFGPGTRLTVT.

In its sample, this clone was seen once. The rearrangement joins TRBV5-4 to TRBJ2-3; unclear D gene. The CDR3 covers 15 residues. The V gene lost 2 bases and the J gene lost 1 base, with 11 bases spanning the gap. Germline CDR1 is SGHNT and CDR2 is YYREEE (reference sequence). CDR3 residues: CASSFLNIRTDTQYF. As DNA, the CDR3 is TGTGCCAGCAGCTTTCTGAATATACGCACAGATACGCAGTATTTT. Complete variable domain (other parts from reference TRBV5-4 and TRBJ2-3): ETGVTQSPTHLIKTRGQQVTLRCSSQSGHNTVSWYQQALGQGPQFIFQYYREEENGRGNFPPRFSGLQFPNYSSELNVNALELDDSALYLCASSFLNIRTDTQYFGPGTRLTVL.

This clone is medium-sized by share. The rearrangement uses TRBV30 and TRBJ2-4, with TRBD1 matching 8 bases. V shed 0 bases, J shed 2 bases, and the junction held 3 bases outside the gene matches. CDR1 and CDR2 (germline): GTSNPN, SVGIG (reference sequence). The CDR3 length is 15 residues. CDR3 DNA: TGTGCCTGGAGTGTGAGACAGGGGACCAAAAACATTCAGTACTTC. Protein: CAWSVRQGTKNIQYF.

The CDR3 loop reads CASSWDSSYEQYF. The CDR3 coding sequence is TGTGCCAGCAGTTGGGACAGCTCCTACGAGCAGTACTTC. The chain employs TRBV6-6 and TRBJ2-7; TRBD1 aligns across 7 bases. The ends lost 4 bases at V and 0 bases at J; junction bases unmatched: 0. The germline CDR1 and CDR2 sequences are MNHNY and SVGAGI (reference sequence). The CDR3 is 13 amino acids.

The J gene is TRBJ2-3, the V gene TRBV7-6; perhaps TRBD2 as D (5 bases). The CDR3 spans 16 residues. Trimming cost V 4 bases and J 1 base, with 15 bases left between them. The germline CDR1 and CDR2 sequences are SGHVS and FNYEAQ. This CDR3 is CASSSLGGLGTDTQYF. The CDR3, as DNA: TGTGCCAGCAGCTCACTTGGAGGTTTGGGCACAGATACGCAGTATTTT.

The chain combines TRBV13 with TRBJ2-3; 7 nucleotides align to TRBD2. V trimming: 6 bases; J trimming: 1 base; junction bases outside the gene matches: 7. CDR3 size: 15 residues. Germline loops: CDR1 PRHDT, CDR2 FYEKMQ (reference sequence). CDR3 DNA: TGTGCCAGCAGGGCTACTAGCGACCGCACAGATACGCAGTATTTT. It translates to CASRATSDRTDTQYF.

The rearrangement uses TRBV9 and TRBJ2-7; weak D call: TRBD2 (6 bases). Germline V gene data show CDR1 as SGDLS and CDR2 as YYNGEE. V lost 4 bases and J lost 5, with 16 bases in between. CDR3 length: 14 amino acids. CDR3 sequence reads: CASSPFGEADEQYF. The CDR3 bases are TGTGCCAGCAGCCCGTTCGGGGAGGCGGACGAGCAGTACTTC.

This clone was seen a single time. The J gene is TRBJ2-7, the V gene TRBV9, with TRBD2 matching over 7 bases. Germline V gene lookup returns CDR1 SGDLS and CDR2 YYNGEE. V lost 0 bases to trimming and J lost 3 bases; unmatched junction nucleotides: 9. This CDR3 is 16 amino acids long. The CDR3, as DNA: TGTGCCAGCAGCGTAGGAGTGATAGCGGGTTTCTACGAGCAGTACTTC. It specifies CASSVGVIAGFYEQYF.

The J gene is TRBJ2-2, the V gene TRBV28, with D possibly TRBD1 on 6 matching bases. The germline V gene encodes CDR1 MDHEN and CDR2 SYDVKM. The V end lost 6 bases, the J end lost 0 bases, and 11 bases lay between the germline ends. This CDR3 comprises 15 residues. In nucleotides, the CDR3 is TGTGCCAGCAGCTGGACAGCCGCGAACACCGGGGAGCTGTTTTTT. Translation gives CASSWTAANTGELFF.

The rearrangement links TRBV30 to TRBJ2-3; 7 bases are shared with TRBD2. This CDR3 contains 13 residues. CDR1 and CDR2 from the germline V gene are GTSNPN and SVGIG (reference sequence). J was trimmed by 7 bases and V by 0 bases; bases with no gene match: 4. The CDR3 region is CAWSVSSGYTQYF. As DNA, the CDR3 is TGTGCCTGGAGTGTTAGTAGCGGGTATACGCAGTATTTT.